The sample holds a few counts of the clone carrying this T cell receptor (beta chain). Its antigen is currently unknown. Sequenced with the Oncomine TCR Beta short-read assay was DNA taken from cultured CD4+ T cells. TCRdb reprocessed the PCR reads via MiXCR and lists one record per CDR3 protein. The top ten hold roughly 7.3% of the sample, which has approximately 12,000 distinct CDR3 sequences, approximately 64% seen once. The CDR3 covers 16 residues. The V gene's germline CDR1 is SNHLY and CDR2 FYNNEI. Trimming left V 4 bases short and J 0 bases short, with 13 bases between. The treatment was: roughly ten-day PBMC culture with coronavirus spike peptide pools or control peptides (ViraFEST assay). Medium was half-exchanged with fresh IL-2 medium on days 3 and 7. The data originate from a study of vaccination and CD4 T cells after COVID-19. As for the study in general: Post-COVID draws followed diagnosis by a median around 92 days (range 35 to 161). Post-vaccine specimens were obtained a median roughly 70 days after dose two (range 14 to 241).

The origin of this receptor is a human donor who had recovered from COVID-19. J is TRBJ1-5 and V is TRBV2, with D unclear. Source material: CD4+ T cells from blood, cultured in vitro. CDR3 sequence reads: CASSVGEDYSNQPQHF. The CDR3 DNA sequence: TGTGCCAGCAGTGTTGGGGAGGACTATAGCAATCAGCCCCAGCATTTT.